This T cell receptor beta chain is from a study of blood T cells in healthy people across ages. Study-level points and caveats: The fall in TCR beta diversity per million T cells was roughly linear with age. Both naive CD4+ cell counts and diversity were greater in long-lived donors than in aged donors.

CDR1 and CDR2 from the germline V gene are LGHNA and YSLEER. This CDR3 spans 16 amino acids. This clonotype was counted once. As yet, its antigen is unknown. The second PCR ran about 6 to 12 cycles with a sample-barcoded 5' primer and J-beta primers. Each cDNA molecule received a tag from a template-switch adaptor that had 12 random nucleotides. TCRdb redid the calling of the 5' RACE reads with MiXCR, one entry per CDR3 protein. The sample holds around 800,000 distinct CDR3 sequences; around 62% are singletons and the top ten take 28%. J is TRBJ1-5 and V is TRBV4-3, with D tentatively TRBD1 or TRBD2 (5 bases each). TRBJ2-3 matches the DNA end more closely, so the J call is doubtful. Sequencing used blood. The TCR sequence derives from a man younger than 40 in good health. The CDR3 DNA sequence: TGCGCCAGCAGCCAAGAGGGGCACCCTAGCAATCAGCCCCAGTATTTT. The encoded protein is CASSQEGHPSNQPQYF.